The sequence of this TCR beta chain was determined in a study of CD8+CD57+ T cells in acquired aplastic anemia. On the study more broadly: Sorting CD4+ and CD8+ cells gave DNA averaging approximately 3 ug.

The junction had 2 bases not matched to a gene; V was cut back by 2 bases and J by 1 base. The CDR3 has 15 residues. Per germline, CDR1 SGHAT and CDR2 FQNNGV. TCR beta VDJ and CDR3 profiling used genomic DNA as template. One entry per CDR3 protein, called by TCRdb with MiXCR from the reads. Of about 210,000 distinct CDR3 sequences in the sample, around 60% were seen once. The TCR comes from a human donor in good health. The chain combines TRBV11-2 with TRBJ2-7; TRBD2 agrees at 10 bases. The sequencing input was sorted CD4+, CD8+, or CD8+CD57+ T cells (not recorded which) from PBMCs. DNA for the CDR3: TGTGCCAGCAGCTTATGGACTAGCGGTTCCTACGAGCAGTACTTC. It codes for CASSLWTSGSYEQYF.